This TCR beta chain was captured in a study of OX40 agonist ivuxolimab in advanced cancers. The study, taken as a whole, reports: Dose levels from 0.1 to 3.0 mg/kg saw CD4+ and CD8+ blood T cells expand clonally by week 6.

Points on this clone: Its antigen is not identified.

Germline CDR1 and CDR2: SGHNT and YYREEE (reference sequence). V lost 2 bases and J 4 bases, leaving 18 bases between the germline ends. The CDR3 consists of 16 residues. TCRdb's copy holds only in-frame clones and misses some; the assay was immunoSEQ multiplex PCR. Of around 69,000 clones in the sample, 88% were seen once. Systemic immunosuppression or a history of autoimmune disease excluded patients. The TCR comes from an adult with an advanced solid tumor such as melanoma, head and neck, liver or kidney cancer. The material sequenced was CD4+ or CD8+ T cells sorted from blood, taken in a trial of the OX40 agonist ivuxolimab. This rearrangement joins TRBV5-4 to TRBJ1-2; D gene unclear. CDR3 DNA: TGTGCCAGCAGCTTCGAGCAGAATGTCCTCGGCTATGGCTACACCTTC. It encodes CASSFEQNVLGYGYTF.